Here is one T cell receptor (beta chain) with its context. What this receptor recognizes is not known. The sample holds no much larger clone one base away, and base qualities are not on file. From a lookup of the germline V gene, CDR1 and CDR2 are SGHAT and FQNNGV. Taken from cysteine to phenylalanine, the CDR3 has 14 residues. Solely the CDR3 DNA is kept, with 42 bases framed from the first base. V loses 4 bases of germline sequence and J loses 0 bases, and the interval between the two ends is 10 bases. These data originate in a study of shared clonotypes between healthy human individuals (dated by TCRdb to 2018 to 2021). With respect to the entire study: The cohort comprised two women and three men aged 18 to 49 years. Leukapheresis yielded between about 0.9 and 8.9 billion PBMCs per donor. Per donor, three plates each were used for CD4 naive and CD4 memory, two for CD8 naive, and one for CD8 memory. Blood TCR repertoires of about 5 healthy adults were deeply sequenced to estimate repertoire size and the extent of clonotype sharing between individuals. Libraries were prepared and TCR repertoires were sequenced by different laboratories using diverse techniques, in order to increase sequencing depth and limit assay-specific biases.

Using the deep immunoSEQ assay, multiplex PCR amplified TCR CDR3 regions from genomic DNA. For each cell subset, the extracted genomic DNA was distributed evenly across all wells of several immunoSEQ 96-well plates, and each plate served as one replicate. For sorted subsets, each replicate PCR was loaded with about 0.2 ug genomic DNA, equivalent to 30,000 to 35,000 T cell genomes. The purified libraries were quantified using a Qubit 3.0 fluorometer, sized with a Bioanalyzer 2100, and then quantified again using the KAPA Library Quantification kit. Every immunoSEQ 96-well plate was sequenced on a dedicated single-read 150-cycle Illumina NextSeq 550 flow cell. Per the authors' processing: Because the immunoSEQ output included only junctional sequences and no quality scores, the filtering could not be the same as the filtering used for full-length reads. Sequences were annotated with PyIR, a Python wrapper for IgBLAST v1.9, using IMGT germline references to assign V/J genes and CDR3. Reads with weak V/J assignments (E-value above 1e-6), missing CDR3, stop codons, out-of-frame junctions, or ambiguous translated residues were removed. V3J clonotypes were defined as sequences sharing the same inferred V gene, J gene, and CDR3 amino acid sequence. To compute the percentage overlap between repertoires, the number of shared unique clonotypes was divided by the size of the smaller repertoire. Richness of each repertoire was evaluated using RTK rarefaction, the Chao1 estimator, and Recon v2.1 estimates of unobserved clonotypes. Generation probabilities were computed with OLGA for all TCRbeta clonotypes obtained by the gDNA method from a handful of donors. This immuneACCESS table, as held by TCRdb, lists in-frame sequences with V and J called but not all clones. Of the missing ones, under half trace to an unresolved V gene in checked studies; the others have no known cause. The DNA was the basis for D and trimming; V, J and clone size are from that table. Present in this sample are about 1,900,000 clones, about 95% of which were seen just once. Approximately 1% of the sample belongs to the ten largest clones.

CD8 naive samples were obtained by positive selection for CCR7 among CD45RO-negative cells, yielding a CD45RA+CCR7+ population from which TemRA cells were excluded. Donors were healthy HIV-negative adults with no recently reported acute infections or vaccinations. Every donor was a Caucasian adult residing in Nashville, Tennessee, USA. Blood was obtained by leukapheresis, after which PBMCs were separated by Ficoll-Histopaque density gradient centrifugation and cryopreserved in liquid nitrogen vapor phase. Purity and quantity of every magnetically sorted T cell population were checked by analytical flow cytometry. Genomic DNA was isolated from each sorted fraction and quantified by UV absorbance on a Nanodrop 2000c. Overall study results and their limits: Roughly 5.2% of naive CD4, 3.5% of naive CD8, about 2.1% of memory CD4, and around 0.4% of memory CD8 clonotypes were shared across several donors. Because the study included a small number of donors, the genetic and exposure-history diversity represented was limited. Sampling was restricted to blood, and TCR repertoires in tissues likely differ from the TCR repertoires found in blood. Rarefaction of sorted-subset datasets indicated incomplete sequencing despite the large sequencing depth. Compared with non-shared clonotypes, the clonotypes found in all four sorted-subset donors had higher generation probabilities. Estimated clonotype richness was generally larger for naive than for memory subsets. Pairwise subsampling led to the expectation that sequencing depth would affect the degree of clonotype sharing among donors.

The rearranged chain carries TRBV11-2 and TRBJ2-7; the D gene cannot be resolved reliably. Sequencing was done on a sample of naive CD8+ T cells sorted from blood. The intended sense of this specimen's cell subset or site label: CD45RA+CCR7+. The receptor comes from a young man in good health. The CDR3 in this case is CASSSDSPSYEQYF. The nucleotide sequence is TGTGCCAGCAGCTCCGACTCTCCCTCCTACGAGCAGTACTTC.